This TCR beta chain derives from a study of molecular identifiers for immune sequencing clone quantification (dated by TCRdb to the late 2010s). About the full investigation: In a replicate experiment, RNA from about 20,000 or 100,000 naive CD8 T cells was split into five aliquots, four of which were sequenced. The study was a methods study using CD8 T cells to benchmark molecular-identifier clustering-based TCR repertoire sequencing (MIDCIRS) and TCR RNA copy counting. Points the paper makes about the study in general: The sizes of highly expanded clones could end up underestimated when identical TCR molecules share a barcode. In CMV-specific effector cells, clones with more than 20 RNA copies accounted for over 99% of molecules, whereas in naive cells such clones accounted for under 1%. Without barcode sub-clustering, chimeric consensus sequences inflated TCR diversity; chimeras reached as high as 47%. Spiked-in Jurkat TCR RNA (10 copies' worth), which is not part of the donor repertoire, was contained in the naive libraries. Modeling estimated 2.5 to 3 recovered TCR RNA copies per cell, compared with about 10 by digital PCR, which implies roughly 30% capture efficiency. Even against a background of about 960,000 naive CD8 T cells, spiked-in Jurkat TCR RNA amounting to a single cell's worth was reported to be detectable.

Libraries of naive CD8 T cells were built from anywhere between roughly 18,000 and 1,000,000 sorted cells, with 10%, 30% or 50% of the purified RNA used. On a BD FACSAria II, naive CD8 T cells were FACS-sorted as CD8+CD4-CCR7+CD45RA+ and collected into RLT Plus buffer. Roughly ten TCR copies' worth of Jurkat RNA were spiked into roughly 17,000-1,100,000 naive CD8 T cell samples to test detection sensitivity. Enrichment of CD8 T cells was done with RosetteSep CD8+ T Cell Enrichment Cocktail plus Ficoll-Paque, and ACK red cell lysis came afterward. The library was made by PCR. The sequencer was an Illumina HiSeq 4000. Bulk TCR libraries were made following a previously described method, with the TCR primers given in Table S5. Purification of total RNA was performed with the Qiagen AllPrep DNA/RNA kit. Before analysis, reads from multiple sequencing runs of the same library were pooled. As for how the authors treated the data: Reads were retained only if their TCR constant sequence matched exactly, and those retained reads were trimmed to 150 nt and grouped according to their 12-nt molecular barcodes. Reads inside each barcode group were sub-clustered using a 15% Levenshtein threshold, and a quality-weighted consensus sequence was constructed for each RNA molecule. Non-functional sequences were filtered out, along with any lower-count sequence sitting one edit away from another sequence. Based on a fit of two negative binomial distributions, barcode sub-clusters having less than 20% of the maximum read count were discarded. In TCRdb, the public reads were trimmed at Q25 with fastp and aligned with MiXCR, with productive beta chains retained. Entries that share a CDR3 protein sequence are merged under the most common genes and DNA. TCRdb's processing, not the study's, gives the V and J calls here. This sample holds 550,000 to 750,000 distinct CDR3 sequences; approximately 20% were observed only once. Together, the top ten hold 0.85% of the sample.

This clonotype occurred many times. This receptor's antigen is unknown. No clone much larger than this one lies a single base away; base qualities are absent. CDR1 and CDR2, looked up from the germline V gene, are LGHNA and YSLEER. The cysteine opens and the phenylalanine closes a CDR3 of 15 amino acids. The only DNA kept is the CDR3, 45 bases in frame from the first base. At the junction V is shortened by 4 bases and J by 3 bases, with 15 bases in between. Sequences were obtained from naive CD8+ T cells from blood, with Jurkat cell RNA spiked in. Sample cell subset or site, as interpreted from the label and publication: FACS-sorted CD8+CD4-CCR7+CD45RA+ naive T cells. The chain joins TRBV4-3 to TRBJ1-2; perhaps TRBD1 is the D gene, with 5 bases matching. This clonotype was sampled from a human donor in good health. Some libraries in this study had Jurkat cell RNA spiked in. The CDR3 is CASSRKQDTYYGYTF. The DNA reads TGCGCCAGCAGCCGGAAACAGGACACATACTATGGCTACACCTTC.